This T cell receptor beta chain was identified in a study of shared clonotypes between healthy human individuals. Study-level results: The authors expected sequencing depth to affect clonotype sharing among donors. Incompleteness in sorted-subset sequencing, despite large depth, was shown by rarefaction.

Trimming took off 10 bases at V and 5 bases at J, with 11 bases between the two ends. The length of the CDR3 is 11 residues. Germline CDR1 and CDR2: SEHNR and FQNEAQ (reference sequence). Researchers ran the assay at a deep level. In the original workflow: Without quality scores, immunoSEQ junctional reads could not be filtered like full-length reads. Measured with immunoSEQ multiplex PCR; TCRdb has only the in-frame clones, and not every one. That table supplies the V and J calls and clone size; D and trimming were determined from the DNA. The table lists 2 million to 2.5 million clones, about 93% of them singletons. A single count supports this clone. What it binds is unknown. Naive CD8 cells comprised CD45RO-negative, CCR7-positively selected cells, excluding terminally differentiated effector memory CD45RA+ cells.

The V call is TRBV7-9, the J call TRBJ1-1; no firm D call. The origin of this receptor is a man younger than 35 in good health. Some clones in this sample may be carry-over from other donors' samples. Input material: naive CD8+ T cells from PBMCs. The CDR3 spells CATKVGTEAFF. Here the CDR3 DNA reads TGTGCCACCAAGGTCGGGACTGAAGCTTTCTTT.